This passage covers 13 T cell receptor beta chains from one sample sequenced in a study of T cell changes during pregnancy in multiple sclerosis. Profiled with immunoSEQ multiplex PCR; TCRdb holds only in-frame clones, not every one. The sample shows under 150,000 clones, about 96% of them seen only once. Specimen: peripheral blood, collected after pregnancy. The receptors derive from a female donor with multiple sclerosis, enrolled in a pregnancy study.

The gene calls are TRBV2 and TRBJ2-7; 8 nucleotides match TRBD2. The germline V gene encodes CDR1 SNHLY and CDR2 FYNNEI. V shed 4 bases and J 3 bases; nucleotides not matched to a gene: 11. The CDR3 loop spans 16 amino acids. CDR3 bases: TGTGCCAGCAGTGCTTCCCTAGGACTAGCCAGCTACGAGCAGTACTTC. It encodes CASSASLGLASYEQYF.

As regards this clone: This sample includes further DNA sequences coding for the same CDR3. The CDR3, as DNA: TGTGCCAGCAGTCCACCAGGGGGTTACGAGCAGTACTTC. It yields the protein CASSPPGGYEQYF. The chain carries TRBV27 and TRBJ2-7; 7 nucleotides line up with TRBD1. The CDR3 is 13 amino acids. Trimming took 5 bases from V and 4 from J; bases not matched to a gene: 5. Germline lookup yields CDR1 MNHEY and CDR2 SMNVEV (reference sequence).

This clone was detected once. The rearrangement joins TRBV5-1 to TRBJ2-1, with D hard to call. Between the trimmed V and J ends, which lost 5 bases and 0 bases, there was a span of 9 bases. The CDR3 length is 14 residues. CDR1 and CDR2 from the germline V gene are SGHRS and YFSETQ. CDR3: CASSRDSSYNEQFF. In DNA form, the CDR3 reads TGCGCCAGCAGTCGTGATAGCTCCTACAATGAGCAGTTCTTC.

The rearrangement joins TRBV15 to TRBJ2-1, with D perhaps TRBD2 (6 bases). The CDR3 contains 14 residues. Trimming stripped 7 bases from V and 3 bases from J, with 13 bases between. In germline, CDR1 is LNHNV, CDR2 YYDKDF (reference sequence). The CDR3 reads CATKGRRIYNEQFF. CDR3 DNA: TGTGCCACCAAGGGGAGGCGAATCTACAATGAGCAGTTCTTC.

The CDR3 sequence is CASSPQGAAYEQYF. In DNA, the CDR3 is TGTGCCAGCTCACCGCAGGGGGCTGCCTACGAGCAGTACTTC. The chain joins TRBV18 to TRBJ2-7, with 8 bases fitting TRBD1. V lost 3 bases, J lost 2 bases, and 3 bases stayed unmatched. This CDR3 comprises 14 residues. The V gene's germline CDR1 is KGHSH and CDR2 LQKENI.

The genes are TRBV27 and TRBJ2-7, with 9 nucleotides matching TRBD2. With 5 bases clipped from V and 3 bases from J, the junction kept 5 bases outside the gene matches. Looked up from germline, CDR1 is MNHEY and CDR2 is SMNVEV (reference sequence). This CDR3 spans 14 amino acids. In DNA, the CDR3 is TGTGCCAGCAGTAGGCTAGCGGGGTACTACGAGCAGTACTTC. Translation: CASSRLAGYYEQYF.

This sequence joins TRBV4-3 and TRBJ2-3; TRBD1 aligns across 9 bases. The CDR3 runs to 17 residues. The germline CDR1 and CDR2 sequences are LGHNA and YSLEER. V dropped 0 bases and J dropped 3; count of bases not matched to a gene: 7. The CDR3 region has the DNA TGCGCCAGCAGCCAAGATGTACAGGGGGCATTAACAGATACGCAGTATTTT. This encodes CASSQDVQGALTDTQYF.

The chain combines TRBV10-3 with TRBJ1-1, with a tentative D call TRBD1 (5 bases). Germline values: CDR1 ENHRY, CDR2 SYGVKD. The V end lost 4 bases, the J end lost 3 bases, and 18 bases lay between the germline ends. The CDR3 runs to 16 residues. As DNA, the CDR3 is TGTGCCATCAGTGCTAGGCCACGGGGGGGGGACACTGAAGCTTTCTTT. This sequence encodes CAISARPRGGDTEAFF.

The CDR3, as DNA: TGCGCCAGCAGCCAGTGGAGTTTGGCTCAAGAGACCCAGTACTTC. It translates to CASSQWSLAQETQYF. The V call is TRBV4-3, the J call TRBJ2-5; D is undetermined. The V end lost 3 bases, the J end lost 2 bases, and 13 bases lay between the germline ends. The CDR3 runs 15 residues. Germline V lookup: CDR1 LGHNA, CDR2 YSLEER.

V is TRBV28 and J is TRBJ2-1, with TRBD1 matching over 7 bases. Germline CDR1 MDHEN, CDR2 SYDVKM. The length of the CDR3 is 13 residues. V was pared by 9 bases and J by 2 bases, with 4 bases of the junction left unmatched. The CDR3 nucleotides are TGTGCCAGTAGGGGGCGGGCCTACAATGAGCAGTTCTTC. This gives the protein CASRGRAYNEQFF.

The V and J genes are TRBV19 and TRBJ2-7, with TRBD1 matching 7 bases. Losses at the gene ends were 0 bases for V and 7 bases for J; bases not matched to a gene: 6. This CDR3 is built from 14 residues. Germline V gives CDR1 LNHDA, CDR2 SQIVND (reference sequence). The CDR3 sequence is CASSIDHRGFEQYF. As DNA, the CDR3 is TGTGCCAGTAGTATAGACCACAGGGGTTTTGAGCAGTACTTC.

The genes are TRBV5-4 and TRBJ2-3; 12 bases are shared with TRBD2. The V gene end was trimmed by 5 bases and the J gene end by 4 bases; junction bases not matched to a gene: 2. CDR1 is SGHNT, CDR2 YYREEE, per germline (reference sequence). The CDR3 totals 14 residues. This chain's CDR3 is CASRTSGRSDTQYF. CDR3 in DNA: TGTGCCAGCAGGACTAGCGGGAGATCAGATACGCAGTATTTT.

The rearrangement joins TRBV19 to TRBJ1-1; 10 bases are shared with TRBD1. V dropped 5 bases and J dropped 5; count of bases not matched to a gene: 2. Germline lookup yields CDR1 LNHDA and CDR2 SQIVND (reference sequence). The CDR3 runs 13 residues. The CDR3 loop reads CASSPGQGTEAFF. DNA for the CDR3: TGTGCCAGTAGTCCGGGACAGGGGACTGAAGCTTTCTTT.